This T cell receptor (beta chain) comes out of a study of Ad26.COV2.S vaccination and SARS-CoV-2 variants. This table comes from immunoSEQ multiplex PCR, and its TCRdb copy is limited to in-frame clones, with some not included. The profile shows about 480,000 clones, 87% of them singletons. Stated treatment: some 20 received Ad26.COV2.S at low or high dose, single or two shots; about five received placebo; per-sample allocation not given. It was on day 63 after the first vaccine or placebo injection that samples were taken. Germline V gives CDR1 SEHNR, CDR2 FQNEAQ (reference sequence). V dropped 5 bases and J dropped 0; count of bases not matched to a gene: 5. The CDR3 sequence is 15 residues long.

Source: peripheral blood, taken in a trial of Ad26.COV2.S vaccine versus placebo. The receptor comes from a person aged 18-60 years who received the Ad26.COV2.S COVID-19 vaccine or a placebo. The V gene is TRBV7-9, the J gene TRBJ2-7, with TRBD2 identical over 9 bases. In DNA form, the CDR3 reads TGTGCCAGCAGCAGGCCTAGCGGGAACTCCTACGAGCAGTACTTC. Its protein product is CASSRPSGNSYEQYF.